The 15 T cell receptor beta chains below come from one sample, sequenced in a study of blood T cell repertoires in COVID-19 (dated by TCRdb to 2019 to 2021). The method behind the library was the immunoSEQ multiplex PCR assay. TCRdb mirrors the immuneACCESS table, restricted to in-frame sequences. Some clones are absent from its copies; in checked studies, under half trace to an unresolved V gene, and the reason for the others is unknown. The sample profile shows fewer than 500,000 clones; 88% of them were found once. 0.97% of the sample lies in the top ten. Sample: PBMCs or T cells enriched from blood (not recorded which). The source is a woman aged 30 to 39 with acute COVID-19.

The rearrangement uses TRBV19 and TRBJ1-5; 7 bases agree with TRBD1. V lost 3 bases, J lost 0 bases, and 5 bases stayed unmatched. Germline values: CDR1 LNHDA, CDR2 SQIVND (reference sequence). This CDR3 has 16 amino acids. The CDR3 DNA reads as TGTGCCAGTAGTATCCGCGGGACAGTTAGCAATCAGCCCCAGCATTTT. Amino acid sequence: CASSIRGTVSNQPQHF. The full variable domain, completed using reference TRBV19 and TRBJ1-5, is DGGITQSPKYLFRKEGQNVTLSCEQNLNHDAMYWYRQDPGQGLRLIYYSQIVNDFQKGDIAEGYSVSREKKESFPLTVTSAQKNPTAFYLCASSIRGTVSNQPQHFGDGTRLSIL.

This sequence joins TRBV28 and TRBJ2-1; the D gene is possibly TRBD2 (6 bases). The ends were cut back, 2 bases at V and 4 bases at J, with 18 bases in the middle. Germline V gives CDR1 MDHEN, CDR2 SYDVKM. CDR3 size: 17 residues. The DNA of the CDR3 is TGTGCCAGCAGTTTAGGCGGGGTTACCCTGGTGTACAATGAGCAGTTCTTC. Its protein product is CASSLGGVTLVYNEQFF.

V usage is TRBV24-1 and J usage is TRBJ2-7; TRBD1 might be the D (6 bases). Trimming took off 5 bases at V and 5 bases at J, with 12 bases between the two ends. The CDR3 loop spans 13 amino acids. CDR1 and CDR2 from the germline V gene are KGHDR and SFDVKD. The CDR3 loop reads CATSAGAGDEQYF. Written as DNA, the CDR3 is TGTGCCACCAGTGCTGGGGCAGGGGACGAGCAGTACTTC.

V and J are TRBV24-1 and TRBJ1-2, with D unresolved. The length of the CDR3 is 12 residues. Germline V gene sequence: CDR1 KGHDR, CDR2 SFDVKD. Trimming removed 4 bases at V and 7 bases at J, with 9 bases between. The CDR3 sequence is CATSEISGGYTF. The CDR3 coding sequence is TGTGCCACCAGTGAGATTAGCGGTGGCTACACCTTC.

CDR3 DNA: TGTGCCAGCAGCGCCCCACTAGCGACCGGGGAGCTGTTTTTT. Its protein product is CASSAPLATGELFF. The V and J genes are TRBV9 and TRBJ2-2, with TRBD2 matching 7 bases. Unmatched junction bases numbered 4, after V lost 3 bases and J lost 5 bases. The length of the CDR3 is 14 residues. The germline V gene encodes CDR1 SGDLS and CDR2 YYNGEE.

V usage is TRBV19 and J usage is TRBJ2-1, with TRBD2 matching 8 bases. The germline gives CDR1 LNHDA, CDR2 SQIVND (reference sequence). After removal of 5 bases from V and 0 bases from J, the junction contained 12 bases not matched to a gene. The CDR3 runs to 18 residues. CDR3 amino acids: CASSLQAGAGSSYNEQFF. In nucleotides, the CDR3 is TGTGCCAGTAGTCTCCAAGCGGGGGCCGGAAGCTCCTACAATGAGCAGTTCTTC.

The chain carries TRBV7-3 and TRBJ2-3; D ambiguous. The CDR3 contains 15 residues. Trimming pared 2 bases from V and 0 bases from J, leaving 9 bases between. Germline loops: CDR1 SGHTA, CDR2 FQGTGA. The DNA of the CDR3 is TGTGCCAGCAGCTTAGGGCTGGGCAGCACAGATACGCAGTATTTT. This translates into CASSLGLGSTDTQYF.

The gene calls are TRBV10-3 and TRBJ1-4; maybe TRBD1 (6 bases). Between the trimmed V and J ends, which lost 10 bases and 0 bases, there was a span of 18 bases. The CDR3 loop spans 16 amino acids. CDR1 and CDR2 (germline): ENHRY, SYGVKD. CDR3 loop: CATRGGQVATNEKLFF. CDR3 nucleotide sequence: TGTGCCACCCGAGGGGGTCAGGTTGCAACTAATGAAAAACTGTTTTTT.

The CDR3 DNA reads as TGTGCCACACAGGGTTGGGGGCAACATGGCTACACCTTC. Translating it yields CATQGWGQHGYTF. The chain uses TRBV19 and TRBJ1-2, with D maybe TRBD1 (6 bases). CDR1 is LNHDA and CDR2 is SQIVND in the germline V gene (reference sequence). V lost 10 bases to trimming and J lost 6 bases, with 18 bases between them. The CDR3 covers 13 residues.

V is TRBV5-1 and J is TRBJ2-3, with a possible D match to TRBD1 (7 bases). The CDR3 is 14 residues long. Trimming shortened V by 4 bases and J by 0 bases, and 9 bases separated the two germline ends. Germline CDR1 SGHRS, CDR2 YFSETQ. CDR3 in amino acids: CASSAGQSTDTQYF. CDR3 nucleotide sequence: TGCGCCAGCAGCGCGGGACAGAGCACAGATACGCAGTATTTT.

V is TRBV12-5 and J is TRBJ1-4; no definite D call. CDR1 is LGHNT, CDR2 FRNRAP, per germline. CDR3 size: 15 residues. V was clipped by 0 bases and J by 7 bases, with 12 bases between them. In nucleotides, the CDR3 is TGTGCTAGTGGTTTGGTGACCAAGCGGGGTGAAAAACTGTTTTTT. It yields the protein CASGLVTKRGEKLFF.

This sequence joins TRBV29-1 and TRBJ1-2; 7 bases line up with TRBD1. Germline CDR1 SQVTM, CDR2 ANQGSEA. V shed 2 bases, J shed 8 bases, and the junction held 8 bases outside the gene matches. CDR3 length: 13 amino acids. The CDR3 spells CSVERDSFNGYTF. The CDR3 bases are TGCAGCGTTGAAAGGGACAGTTTCAACGGCTACACCTTC. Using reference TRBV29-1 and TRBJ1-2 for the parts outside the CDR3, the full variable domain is SAVISQKPSRDICQRGTSLTIQCQVDSQVTMMFWYRQQPGQSLTLIATANQGSEATYESGFVIDKFPISRPNLTFSTLTVSNMSPEDSSIYLCSVERDSFNGYTFGSGTRLTVV.

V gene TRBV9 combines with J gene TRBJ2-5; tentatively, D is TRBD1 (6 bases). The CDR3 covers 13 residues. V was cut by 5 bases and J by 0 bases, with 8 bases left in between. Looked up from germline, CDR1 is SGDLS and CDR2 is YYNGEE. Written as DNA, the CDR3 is TGTGCCAGCAGTGGGGACAACCAAGAGACCCAGTACTTC. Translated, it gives CASSGDNQETQYF.

In nucleotides, the CDR3 is TGCAGCGCTACGGGACTAGCTCGTGTCGATGAGCAGTTCTTC. This encodes CSATGLARVDEQFF. V usage is TRBV29-1 and J usage is TRBJ2-1; 9 nucleotides align to TRBD2. J was trimmed by 8 bases and V by 7 bases; bases with no gene match: 12. This CDR3 comprises 14 residues. CDR1 and CDR2 (germline): SQVTM, ANQGSEA.

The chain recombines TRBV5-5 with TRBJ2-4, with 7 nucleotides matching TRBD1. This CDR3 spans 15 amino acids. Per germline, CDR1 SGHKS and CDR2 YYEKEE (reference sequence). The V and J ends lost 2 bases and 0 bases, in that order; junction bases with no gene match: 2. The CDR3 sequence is CASSFGTAAKNIQYF. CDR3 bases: TGTGCCAGCAGCTTCGGGACAGCAGCCAAAAACATTCAGTACTTC.